This T cell receptor beta chain was identified in a study of shared clonotypes between healthy human individuals. General study points: Donor scarcity curtailed the genetic and exposure-history diversity represented herein. A few donors had around 5% of their naive CD4 clonotypes in common.

CD45RO-negative, CCR7-positively selected cells formed the naive CD8 fraction, excluding terminally differentiated effector memory CD45RA+ cells. Deep was the level at which the assay was run. TCRdb keeps only in-frame clones here, not all; method: immunoSEQ multiplex PCR. The table has roughly 590,000 clones, around 95% seen once. Points on this clone: The antigen is undetermined.

The germline V gene encodes CDR1 MNHEY and CDR2 SMNVEV (reference sequence). V shed 8 bases and J 8 bases; nucleotides not matched to a gene: 13. The CDR3 totals 15 residues. The chain has TRBV27 and TRBJ2-1; 9 bases align to TRBD1. This TCR came from a woman in her thirties in good health. The specimen sequenced was naive CD8+ T cells sorted from blood. CDR3 loop: CASGHRDRVNDEQFF. The CDR3 nucleotides are TGTGCCAGCGGCCACCGGGACAGGGTGAATGATGAGCAGTTCTTC.